This TCR beta chain was obtained from a study of T cells in women clearing cervical HPV infection. Per germline, CDR1 PRHDT and CDR2 FYEKMQ (reference sequence). The CDR3 runs to 13 residues. Trimming took off 0 bases at V and 4 bases at J, with 5 bases between the two ends. Sequencing used immunoSEQ multiplex PCR; TCRdb keeps in-frame clones, though not all of them. The table lists tens of thousands of clones. Details on this clone: The read falls 3 residues short of the CDR3 end, and the missing part is taken from the germline J gene.

Each participant carried one incident cervical HPV16 infection only. HPV was found by MY09/MY11 PCR and dot-blot genotyping. This chain connects TRBV13 to TRBJ2-3, with D unclear. The sample taken for sequencing was blood buffy coat. This sequence was found in a woman between 18 and 70 years old with a cervical HPV16 infection that either progressed to CIN3+ or cleared (not recorded which). CDR3: CASSLGPSDTQYF. The covered CDR3 bases are TGTGCCAGCAGCTTAGGCCCCTCAGATACG.